Given below is one T cell receptor (beta chain) in context. This record belongs to a study of blood T cell repertoires in COVID-19. V was cut by 5 bases and J by 4 bases, with 9 bases left in between. CDR1 and CDR2 from the germline V gene are MDHEN and SYDVKM. This CDR3 spans 13 amino acids. The protocol was immunoSEQ multiplex PCR, while the TCRdb copy is restricted to in-frame clones and leaves out a portion. The table records some 390,000 clones, around 90% of them present only once. Input material: peripheral blood. The sequence derives from a human donor in a cohort sampled during active COVID-19. The chain recombines TRBV28 with TRBJ2-1; D remains unclear. CDR3 sequence reads: CASSPVVYNEQFF. CDR3 in DNA: TGTGCCAGCAGTCCAGTTGTGTACAATGAGCAGTTCTTC.